The entry that follows covers one TCR beta chain sequence. The source of the sample is a study of PD-L1 blockade in urothelial cancer. Study-wide context: At 3 weeks (second dose) and 6 weeks after starting treatment, blood was analyzed.

CDR1 and CDR2 from the germline V gene are SGHTA and FQGNSA. V gave up 8 bases and J gave up 8 bases; unmatched junction bases: 9. The length of the CDR3 is 14 residues. The investigators introduced synthetic TCR analog templates into each PCR as spikes. Measured with immunoSEQ multiplex PCR; TCRdb has only the in-frame clones, and not every one. The table shows more than 70,000 clones, with 70% to 90% occurring only once. The clonotype was recovered from a man aged 55-75 years with urothelial cancer. The rearrangement links TRBV7-2 to TRBJ2-1; 10 bases are shared with TRBD2. The material sequenced was PBMCs, taken around atezolizumab (anti-PD-L1) treatment. CDR3 sequence: CASRKLAGGYEQFF. The CDR3 DNA sequence: TGTGCCAGCCGGAAGTTAGCGGGAGGATATGAGCAGTTCTTC.